The 20 T cell receptor beta chains below come from one sample, sequenced in a study of T cells in Graves' hyperthyroidism and ophthalmopathy. It was RNA transcripts that yielded the amplified TCR beta CDR3 regions. The HTBI primer set served for first-round RT-PCR of the TCR CDR3. TCRdb re-derived calls from the multiplex PCR reads in MiXCR, one entry per CDR3 protein. The sample lists more than 300,000 distinct CDR3 sequences; 17% were seen once. What was sequenced was blood. The receptors stem from a woman aged 25 to 39 with Graves' hyperthyroidism that later progressed to Graves' ophthalmopathy.

This clonotype was counted at least ten times. The chain is built from TRBV11-2 and TRBJ2-1; a weak D match, TRBD1 (6 bases). V was shortened by 1 base and J by 5 bases, with 12 bases between the two germline ends. The CDR3 has 15 amino acids. Per the germline V gene, CDR1 is SGHAT and CDR2 is FQNNGV. For the CDR3, the DNA is TGTGCCAGCAGCTTAGTAGGACAGCCAAACAATGAGCAGTTCTTC. This codes for CASSLVGQPNNEQFF.

In this sample, this clonotype turned up many times. The V call is TRBV9, the J call TRBJ2-3; 7 bases agree with TRBD1. This CDR3 spans 18 amino acids. The germline V gene encodes CDR1 SGDLS and CDR2 YYNGEE. Trimming removed 3 bases from V and 2 bases from J; junction bases left unmatched: 15. CDR3 in DNA: TGTGCCAGCAGCGCCGACGGAGGTGGCAGGGGGTACACAGATACGCAGTATTTT. This translates into CASSADGGGRGYTDTQYF. Full variable domain (remainder filled in from reference TRBV9 and TRBJ2-3): DSGVTQTPKHLITATGQRVTLRCSPRSGDLSVYWYQQSLDQGLQFLIQYYNGEERAKGNILERFSAQQFPDLHSELNLSSLELGDSALYFCASSADGGGRGYTDTQYFGPGTRLTVL.

There are many counts of this clonotype. The chain has TRBV29-1 and TRBJ2-1; 10 bases fit TRBD2. The CDR3 is 14 residues long. V gave up 6 bases and J gave up 2 bases; unmatched junction bases: 4. Looked up from germline, CDR1 is SQVTM and CDR2 is ANQGSEA. The CDR3 nucleotides read TGCAGCGTGCGCCTAGCGGGGGCCTACAATGAGCAGTTCTTC. It encodes CSVRLAGAYNEQFF.

With respect to this clonotype: A much larger clone differs by one base, so this may be a read error. This sequence joins TRBV29-1 and TRBJ2-5; tentatively, D is TRBD2 (6 bases). The V gene lost 6 bases and the J gene lost 4 bases, with 12 bases spanning the gap. The CDR3 covers 12 residues. Germline V gene lookup returns CDR1 SQVTM and CDR2 ANQGSEA. The CDR3 loop reads CSVGEEGETQYF. CDR3 bases: TGCAGCGTAGGGGAGGAGGGAGAGACCCAGTACTTC.

The V call is TRBV27, the J call TRBJ1-1; TRBD1 is a possible D gene (5 bases). V lost 3 bases and J 4 bases, leaving 18 bases between the germline ends. The CDR3 is 16 residues long. Germline CDR1 MNHEY, CDR2 SMNVEV (reference sequence). CDR3 protein: CASSFSATQGATEAFF. The CDR3 nucleotides read TGTGCCAGCAGTTTCTCCGCCACGCAGGGAGCCACTGAAGCTTTCTTT.

The sample holds many counts of this clonotype. The chain has TRBV6-1 and TRBJ1-6, with a weak D call TRBD1 (6 bases). CDR1 MNHNS and CDR2 SASEGT come from the germline V gene. With 5 bases removed from V and 0 bases from J, the gap between germline ends came to 17 bases. This CDR3 is 18 amino acids long. The CDR3 loop is CASSHPLRGVSYNSPLHF. The CDR3, as DNA: TGTGCCAGCAGTCACCCCCTTAGGGGGGTCTCCTATAATTCACCCCTCCACTTT.

This clonotype occurred many times. V gene TRBV28 combines with J gene TRBJ1-2; no definite D call. Germline assignment: CDR1 MDHEN and CDR2 SYDVKM. This CDR3 has 13 residues. V was pared by 6 bases and J by 6 bases, with 14 bases between. CDR3 protein: CASSNPLLHGYTF. The CDR3 region has the DNA TGTGCCAGCAGCAACCCGTTGCTCCATGGCTACACCTTC.

At least ten counts were recorded for this clonotype. This chain connects TRBV2 to TRBJ2-1; tentative D call: TRBD1 (5 bases). The CDR3 consists of 14 residues. Germline V gives CDR1 SNHLY, CDR2 FYNNEI. Trimming removed 4 bases from V and 4 bases from J, with 11 bases in between. The CDR3 DNA reads as TGTGCCAGCAGTGTGGCAGGGATATACAATGAGCAGTTCTTC. Amino acids: CASSVAGIYNEQFF.

This sequence joins TRBV28 and TRBJ1-5; 11 bases are a match to TRBD1. The CDR3 is 17 amino acids. V shed 5 bases, J shed 3 bases, and the junction held 9 bases outside the gene matches. Germline CDR1 MDHEN, CDR2 SYDVKM. The CDR3 is CASSRREGQGDNQPQHF. CDR3 nucleotide sequence: TGTGCCAGCAGTCGCCGGGAGGGACAGGGGGACAATCAGCCCCAGCATTTT.

This clonotype was recorded at least ten times. The chain joins TRBV5-1 to TRBJ2-7; no reliable D call. This CDR3 is built from 16 residues. Deletions cut 4 bases from V and 1 base from J, with 18 bases between. CDR1 is SGHRS and CDR2 is YFSETQ in the germline V gene. As DNA, the CDR3 is TGCGCCAGCAGCAAAACCGACACCAGCCCTTCCTACGAGCAGTACTTC. As protein: CASSKTDTSPSYEQYF.

The V gene is TRBV20-1, the J gene TRBJ2-1; 8 nucleotides line up with TRBD1. V lost 6 bases to trimming and J lost 6 bases; unmatched junction nucleotides: 13. This CDR3 is 15 amino acids long. Germline loops: CDR1 DFQATT, CDR2 SNEGSKA (reference sequence). In DNA, the CDR3 is TGCAGTGCAAAGGACAGGGCTAACCCACTCAATGAGCAGTTCTTC. Encoded protein: CSAKDRANPLNEQFF.

The table lists this clonotype with many counts. The chain employs TRBV5-1 and TRBJ2-1, with D perhaps TRBD2 (5 bases). Trimming pared 0 bases from V and 4 bases from J, leaving 8 bases between. Germline CDR1 SGHRS, CDR2 YFSETQ. This CDR3 spans 14 amino acids. The CDR3 spells CASSLGREYNEQFF. CDR3 sequence (DNA): TGCGCCAGCAGCTTGGGAAGGGAGTACAATGAGCAGTTCTTC. The full variable domain, rest sourced from reference TRBV5-1 and TRBJ2-1, is KAGVTQTPRYLIKTRGQQVTLSCSPISGHRSVSWYQQTPGQGLQFLFEYFSETQRNKGNFPGRFSGRQFSNSRSEMNVSTLELGDSALYLCASSLGREYNEQFFGPGTRLTVL.

This clonotype has ten or more counts. The chain links TRBV27 to TRBJ2-3; TRBD2 aligns across 10 bases. After removal of 4 bases from V and 4 bases from J, the junction contained 2 bases not matched to a gene. From germline, CDR1 is MNHEY and CDR2 SMNVEV (reference sequence). The CDR3 has 14 amino acids. The CDR3 DNA reads TGTGCCAGCAGTTCGGGACTAGCGTCAGATACGCAGTATTTT. It specifies CASSSGLASDTQYF.

This clonotype was seen ten or more times. The V gene is TRBV2, the J gene TRBJ2-7; 9 nucleotides match TRBD1. The germline CDR1 and CDR2 sequences are SNHLY and FYNNEI. This CDR3 is built from 18 residues. V shed 5 bases and J 2 bases; nucleotides not matched to a gene: 16. This chain's CDR3 is CASSRLPRRGQGTYEQYF. CDR3 coding DNA: TGTGCCAGCAGTCGACTTCCCAGGCGGGGACAGGGAACCTACGAGCAGTACTTC. The complete variable domain, with remaining parts taken from reference TRBV2 and TRBJ2-7, reads EPEVTQTPSHQVTQMGQEVILRCVPISNHLYFYWYRQILGQKVEFLVSFYNNEISEKSEIFDDQFSVERPDGSNFTLKIRSTKLEDSAMYFCASSRLPRRGQGTYEQYFGPGTRLTVT.

A word on this clonotype: One junction end disagrees with the germline gene, perhaps due to a read error. The V call is TRBV5-1, the J call TRBJ2-7, with D maybe TRBD2 (7 bases). The CDR3 has 13 residues. The germline V gene has CDR1 SGHRS and CDR2 YFSETQ. For the CDR3, the DNA is TGCGCCGGCCCCTTGGGCGGGGGCTACGCGCAGTACTTC. Its translation: CAGPLGGGYAQYF.

This clonotype was counted ten times or more. The J gene is TRBJ1-1, the V gene TRBV4-1; D remains unclear. V was cut by 3 bases and J by 0 bases, with 11 bases left in between. CDR1 and CDR2 from the germline V gene are MGHRA and YSYEKL. This CDR3 comprises 15 residues. The CDR3 spells CASSHSILMNTEAFF. The DNA for the CDR3 is TGCGCCAGCAGCCATAGCATCCTTATGAACACTGAAGCTTTCTTT.

V and J are TRBV4-1 and TRBJ2-3; D uncertain. The V end was cut by 1 base, the J end by 6 bases, with 2 bases between. The CDR3 sequence is 11 residues long. From germline, CDR1 is MGHRA and CDR2 YSYEKL. The CDR3 region is CASSQVDTQYF. CDR3 DNA sequence: TGCGCCAGCAGCCAAGTCGATACGCAGTATTTT.

Many counts were recorded for this clonotype. The gene calls are TRBV19 and TRBJ1-6; no reliable D call. In germline, CDR1 is LNHDA, CDR2 SQIVND (reference sequence). Trimming removed 2 bases from V and 9 bases from J, with 11 bases in between. This CDR3 is built from 14 residues. CDR3 region: CASSIWEGGSPLHF. The CDR3 coding sequence is TGTGCCAGTAGTATATGGGAAGGAGGTTCACCCCTCCACTTT.

The sample holds a few counts of this clonotype. The V call is TRBV12-3 or TRBV12-4, the J call TRBJ2-3; tentatively, D is TRBD1 (5 bases). The CDR3 totals 13 residues. The V gene lost 3 bases and the J gene lost 4 bases, with 8 bases spanning the gap. The CDR3 coding sequence is TGTGCCAGCAGTTTCAAGGGGCCAGATACGCAGTATTTT. It is translated as CASSFKGPDTQYF.

In the case of this clonotype: Since a much larger clone is just one base distant, this may be a read error. This sequence joins TRBV12-3 or TRBV12-4 and TRBJ2-3; 8 bases are a match to TRBD2. The CDR3 spans 17 residues. Germline trimming cut 6 bases from V and 2 bases from J; bases unmatched to any gene: 13. This CDR3 is CASSPTVASGHTDTQYF. CDR3 sequence (DNA): TGTGCCAGCAGCCCCACCGTCGCTAGCGGGCACACAGATACGCAGTATTTT.